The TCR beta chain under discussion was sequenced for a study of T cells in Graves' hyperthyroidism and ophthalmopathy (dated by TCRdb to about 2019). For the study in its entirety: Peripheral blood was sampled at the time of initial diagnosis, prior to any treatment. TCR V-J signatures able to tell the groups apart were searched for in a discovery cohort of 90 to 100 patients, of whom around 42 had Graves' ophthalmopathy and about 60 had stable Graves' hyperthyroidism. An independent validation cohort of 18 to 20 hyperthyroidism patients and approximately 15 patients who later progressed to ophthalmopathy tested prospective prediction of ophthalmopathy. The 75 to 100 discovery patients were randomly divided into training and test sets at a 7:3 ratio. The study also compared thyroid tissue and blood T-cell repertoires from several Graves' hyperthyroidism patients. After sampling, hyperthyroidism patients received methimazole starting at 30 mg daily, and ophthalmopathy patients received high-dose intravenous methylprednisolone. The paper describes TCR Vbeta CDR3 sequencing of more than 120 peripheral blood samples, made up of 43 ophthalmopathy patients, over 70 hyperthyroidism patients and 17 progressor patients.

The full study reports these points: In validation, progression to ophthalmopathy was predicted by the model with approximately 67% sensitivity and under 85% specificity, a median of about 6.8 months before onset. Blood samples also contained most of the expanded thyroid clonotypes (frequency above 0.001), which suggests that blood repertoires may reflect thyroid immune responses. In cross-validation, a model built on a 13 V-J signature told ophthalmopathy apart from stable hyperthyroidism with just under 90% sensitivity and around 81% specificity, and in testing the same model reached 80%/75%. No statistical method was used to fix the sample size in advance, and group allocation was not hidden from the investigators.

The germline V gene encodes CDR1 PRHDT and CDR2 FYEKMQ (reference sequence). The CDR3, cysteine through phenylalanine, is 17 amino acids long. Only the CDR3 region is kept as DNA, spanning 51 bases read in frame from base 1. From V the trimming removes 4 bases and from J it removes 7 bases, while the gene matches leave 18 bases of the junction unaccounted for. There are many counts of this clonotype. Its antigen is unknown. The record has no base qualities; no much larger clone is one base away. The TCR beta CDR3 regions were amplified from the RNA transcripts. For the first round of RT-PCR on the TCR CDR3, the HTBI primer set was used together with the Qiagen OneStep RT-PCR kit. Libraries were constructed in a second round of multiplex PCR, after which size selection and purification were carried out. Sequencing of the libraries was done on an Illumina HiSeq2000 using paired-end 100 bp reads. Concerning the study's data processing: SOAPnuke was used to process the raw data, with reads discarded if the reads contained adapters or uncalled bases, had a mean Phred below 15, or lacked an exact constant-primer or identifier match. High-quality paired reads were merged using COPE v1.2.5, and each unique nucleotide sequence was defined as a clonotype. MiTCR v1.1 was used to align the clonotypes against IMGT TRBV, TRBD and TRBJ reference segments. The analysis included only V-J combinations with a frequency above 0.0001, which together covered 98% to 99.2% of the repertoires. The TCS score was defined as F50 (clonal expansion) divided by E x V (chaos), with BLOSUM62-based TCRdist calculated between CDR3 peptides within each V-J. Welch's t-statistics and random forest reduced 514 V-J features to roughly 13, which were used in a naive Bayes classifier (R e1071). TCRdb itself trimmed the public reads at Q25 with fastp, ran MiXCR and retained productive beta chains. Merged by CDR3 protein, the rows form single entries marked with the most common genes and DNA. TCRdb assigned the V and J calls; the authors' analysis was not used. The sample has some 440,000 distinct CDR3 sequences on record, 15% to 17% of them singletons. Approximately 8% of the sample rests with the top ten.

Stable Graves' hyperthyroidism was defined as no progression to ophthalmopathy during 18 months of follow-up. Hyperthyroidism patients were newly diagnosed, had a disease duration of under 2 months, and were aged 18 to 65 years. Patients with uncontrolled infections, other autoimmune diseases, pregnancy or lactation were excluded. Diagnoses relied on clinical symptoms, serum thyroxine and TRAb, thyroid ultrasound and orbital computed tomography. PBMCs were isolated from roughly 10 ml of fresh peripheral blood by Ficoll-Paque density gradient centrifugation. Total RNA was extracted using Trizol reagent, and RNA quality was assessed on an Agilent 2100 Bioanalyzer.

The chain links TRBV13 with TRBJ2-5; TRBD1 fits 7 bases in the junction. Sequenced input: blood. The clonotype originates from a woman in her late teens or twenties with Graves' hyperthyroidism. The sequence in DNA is TGTGCCAGCAGCTCGTCTATGGACAGGACCGGGATTGTGACCCAGTACTTC. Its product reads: CASSSSMDRTGIVTQYF.